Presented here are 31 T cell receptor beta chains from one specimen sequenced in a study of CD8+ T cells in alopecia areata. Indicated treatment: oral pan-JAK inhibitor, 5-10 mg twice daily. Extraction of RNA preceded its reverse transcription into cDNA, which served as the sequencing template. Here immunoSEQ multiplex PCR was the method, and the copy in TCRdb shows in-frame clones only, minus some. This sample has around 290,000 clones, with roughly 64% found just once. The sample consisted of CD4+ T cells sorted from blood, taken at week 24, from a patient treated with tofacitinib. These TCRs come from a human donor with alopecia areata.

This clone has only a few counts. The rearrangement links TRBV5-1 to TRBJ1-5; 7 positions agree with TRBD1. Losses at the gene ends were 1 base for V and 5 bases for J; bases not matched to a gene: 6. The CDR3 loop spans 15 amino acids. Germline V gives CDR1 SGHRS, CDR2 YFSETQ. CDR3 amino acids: CASSLRGGADQPQHF. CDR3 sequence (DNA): TGCGCCAGCAGCTTGCGAGGGGGCGCCGATCAGCCCCAGCATTTT.

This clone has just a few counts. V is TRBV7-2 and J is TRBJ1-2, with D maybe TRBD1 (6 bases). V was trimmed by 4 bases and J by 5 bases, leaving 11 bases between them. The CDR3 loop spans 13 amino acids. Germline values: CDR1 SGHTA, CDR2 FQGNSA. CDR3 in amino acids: CASSSDRSYGYTF. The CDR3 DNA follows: TGTGCCAGCAGCTCTGACAGGTCTTATGGCTACACCTTC.

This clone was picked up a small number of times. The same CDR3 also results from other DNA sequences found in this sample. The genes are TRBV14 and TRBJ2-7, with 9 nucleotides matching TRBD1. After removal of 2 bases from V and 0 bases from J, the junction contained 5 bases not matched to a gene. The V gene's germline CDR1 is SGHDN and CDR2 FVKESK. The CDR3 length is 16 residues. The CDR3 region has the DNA TGTGCCAGCAGCCAATCGGACAGGGGAGGCTCCTACGAGCAGTACTTC. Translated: CASSQSDRGGSYEQYF.

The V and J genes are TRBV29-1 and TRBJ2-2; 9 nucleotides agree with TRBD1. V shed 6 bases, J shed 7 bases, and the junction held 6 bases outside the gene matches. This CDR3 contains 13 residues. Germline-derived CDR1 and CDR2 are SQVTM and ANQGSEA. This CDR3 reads CSVRTGDYGELFF. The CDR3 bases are TGCAGCGTCAGGACAGGGGACTACGGGGAGCTGTTTTTT.

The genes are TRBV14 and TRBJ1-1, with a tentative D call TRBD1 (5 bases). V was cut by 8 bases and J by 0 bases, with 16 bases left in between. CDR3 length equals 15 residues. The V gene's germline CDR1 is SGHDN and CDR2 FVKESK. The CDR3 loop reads CASHQGSRMNTEAFF. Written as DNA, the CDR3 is TGTGCCAGCCACCAGGGCTCCCGCATGAACACTGAAGCTTTCTTT.

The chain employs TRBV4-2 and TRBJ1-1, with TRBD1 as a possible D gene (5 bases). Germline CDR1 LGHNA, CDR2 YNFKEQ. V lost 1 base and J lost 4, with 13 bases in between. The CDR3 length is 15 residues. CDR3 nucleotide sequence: TGTGCCAGCAGCCAAGGTACAGGTCAGGGCACTGAAGCTTTCTTT. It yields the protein CASSQGTGQGTEAFF.

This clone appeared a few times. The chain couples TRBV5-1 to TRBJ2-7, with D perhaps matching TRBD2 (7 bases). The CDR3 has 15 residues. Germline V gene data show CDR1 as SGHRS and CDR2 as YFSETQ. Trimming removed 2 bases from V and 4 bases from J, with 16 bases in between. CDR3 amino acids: CASSFRTGREYEQYF. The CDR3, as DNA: TGCGCCAGCAGCTTTCGAACAGGGAGGGAATACGAGCAGTACTTC.

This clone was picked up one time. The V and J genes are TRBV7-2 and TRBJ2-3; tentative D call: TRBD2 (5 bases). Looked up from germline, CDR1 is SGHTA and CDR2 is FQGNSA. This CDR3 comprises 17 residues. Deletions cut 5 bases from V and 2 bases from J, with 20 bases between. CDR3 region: CASSPILGLANTDTQYF. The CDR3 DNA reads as TGTGCCAGCAGCCCCATCCTCGGCCTAGCCAACACAGATACGCAGTATTTT.

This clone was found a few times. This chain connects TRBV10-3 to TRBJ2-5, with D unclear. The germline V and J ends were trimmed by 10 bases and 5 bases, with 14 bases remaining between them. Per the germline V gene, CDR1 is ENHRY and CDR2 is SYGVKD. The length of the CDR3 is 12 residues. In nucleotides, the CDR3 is TGTGCCACCGCAGCTTCGCGGGAGACCCAGTACTTC. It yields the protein CATAASRETQYF.

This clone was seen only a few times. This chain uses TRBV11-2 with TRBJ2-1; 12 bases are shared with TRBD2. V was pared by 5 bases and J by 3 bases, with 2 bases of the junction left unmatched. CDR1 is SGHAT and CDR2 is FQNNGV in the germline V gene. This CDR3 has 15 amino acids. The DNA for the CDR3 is TGTGCCAGCAGCCTACTAGCGGGGGGCTACAATGAGCAGTTCTTC. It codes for CASSLLAGGYNEQFF. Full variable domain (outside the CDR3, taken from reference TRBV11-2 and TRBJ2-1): EAGVAQSPRYKIIEKRQSVAFWCNPISGHATLYWYQQILGQGPKLLIQFQNNGVVDDSQLPKDRFSAERLKGVDSTLKIQPAKLEDSAVYLCASSLLAGGYNEQFFGPGTRLTVL.

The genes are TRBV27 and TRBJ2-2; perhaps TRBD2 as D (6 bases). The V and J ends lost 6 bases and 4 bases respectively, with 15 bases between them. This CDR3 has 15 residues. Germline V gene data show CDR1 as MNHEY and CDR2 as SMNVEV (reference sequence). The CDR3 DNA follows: TGTGCCAGCAGGGCCTTTCGGGGGTTCACCGGGGAGCTGTTTTTT. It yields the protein CASRAFRGFTGELFF.

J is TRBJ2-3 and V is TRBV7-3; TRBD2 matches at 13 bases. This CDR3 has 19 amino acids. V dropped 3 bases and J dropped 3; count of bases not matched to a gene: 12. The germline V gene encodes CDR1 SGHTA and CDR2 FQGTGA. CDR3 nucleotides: TGTGCCAGCAGCTTGGCGGCGCCCGGGACTAGCGGGATAACAGATACGCAGTATTTT. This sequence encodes CASSLAAPGTSGITDTQYF.

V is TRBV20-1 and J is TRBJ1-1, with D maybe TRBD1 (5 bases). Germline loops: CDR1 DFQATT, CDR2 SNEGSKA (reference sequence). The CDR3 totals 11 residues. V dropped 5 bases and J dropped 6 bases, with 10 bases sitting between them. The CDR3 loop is CSAEGVPEAFF. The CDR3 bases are TGCAGTGCTGAAGGGGTTCCTGAAGCTTTCTTT.

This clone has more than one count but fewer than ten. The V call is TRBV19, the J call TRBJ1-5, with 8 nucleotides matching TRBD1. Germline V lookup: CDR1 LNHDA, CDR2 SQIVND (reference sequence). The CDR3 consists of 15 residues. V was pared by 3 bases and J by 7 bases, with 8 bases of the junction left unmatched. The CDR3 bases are TGTGCCAGTAGTATCGGACAGGGAGAAGTGCAGCCCCAGCATTTT. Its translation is CASSIGQGEVQPQHF. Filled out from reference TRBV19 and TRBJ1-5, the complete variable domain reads DGGITQSPKYLFRKEGQNVTLSCEQNLNHDAMYWYRQDPGQGLRLIYYSQIVNDFQKGDIAEGYSVSREKKESFPLTVTSAQKNPTAFYLCASSIGQGEVQPQHFGDGTRLSIL.

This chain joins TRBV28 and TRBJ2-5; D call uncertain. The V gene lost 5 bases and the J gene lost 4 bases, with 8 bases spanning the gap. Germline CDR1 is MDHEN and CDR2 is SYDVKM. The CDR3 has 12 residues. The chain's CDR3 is CASSTTLETQYF. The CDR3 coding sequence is TGTGCCAGCAGTACGACCTTAGAGACCCAGTACTTC.

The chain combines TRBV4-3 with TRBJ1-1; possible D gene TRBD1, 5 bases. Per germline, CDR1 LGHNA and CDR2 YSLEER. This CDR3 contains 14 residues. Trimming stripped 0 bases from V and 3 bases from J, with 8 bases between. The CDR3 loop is CASSQELGDTEAFF. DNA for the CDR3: TGCGCCAGCAGCCAAGAGCTGGGGGACACTGAAGCTTTCTTT.

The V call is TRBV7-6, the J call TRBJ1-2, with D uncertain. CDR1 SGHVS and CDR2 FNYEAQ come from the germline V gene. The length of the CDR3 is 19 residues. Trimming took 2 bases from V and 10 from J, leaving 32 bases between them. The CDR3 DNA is TGTGCCAGCAGCTTAATCCCTCTGGCGCACGCAGTCCACGTGCCAACCTACACCTTC. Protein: CASSLIPLAHAVHVPTYTF.

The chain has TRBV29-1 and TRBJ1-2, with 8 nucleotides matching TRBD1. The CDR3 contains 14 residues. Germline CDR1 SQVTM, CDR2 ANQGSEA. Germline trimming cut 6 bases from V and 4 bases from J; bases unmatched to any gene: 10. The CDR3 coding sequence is TGCAGCGTGCCTGGGACAGGTGATTTCTATGGCTACACCTTC. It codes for CSVPGTGDFYGYTF.

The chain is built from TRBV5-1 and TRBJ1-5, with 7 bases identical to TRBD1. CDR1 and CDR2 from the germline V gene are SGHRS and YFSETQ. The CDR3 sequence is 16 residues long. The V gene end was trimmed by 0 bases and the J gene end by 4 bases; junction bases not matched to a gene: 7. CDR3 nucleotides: TGCGCCAGCAGCTTGGAGCCACAGGGGACGAATCAGCCCCAGCATTTT. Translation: CASSLEPQGTNQPQHF.

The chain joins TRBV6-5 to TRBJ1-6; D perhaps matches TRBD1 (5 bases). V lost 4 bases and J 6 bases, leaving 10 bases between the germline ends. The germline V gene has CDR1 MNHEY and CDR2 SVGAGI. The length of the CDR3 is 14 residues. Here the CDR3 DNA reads TGTGCCAGCAGTTCGGGACGGATTAATTCACCCCTCCACTTT. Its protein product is CASSSGRINSPLHF.

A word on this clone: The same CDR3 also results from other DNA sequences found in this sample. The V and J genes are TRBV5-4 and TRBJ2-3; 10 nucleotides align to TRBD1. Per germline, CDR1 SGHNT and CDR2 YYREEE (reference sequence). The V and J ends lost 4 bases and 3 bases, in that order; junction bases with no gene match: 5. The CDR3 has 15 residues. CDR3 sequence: CASSLPGQGTDTQYF. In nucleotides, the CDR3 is TGTGCCAGCAGCCTCCCGGGACAGGGGACAGATACGCAGTATTTT.

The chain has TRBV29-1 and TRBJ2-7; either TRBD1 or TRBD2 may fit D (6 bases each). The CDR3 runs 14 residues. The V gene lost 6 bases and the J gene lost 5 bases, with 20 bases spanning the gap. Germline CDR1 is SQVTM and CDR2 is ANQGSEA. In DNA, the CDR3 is TGCAGCGTCCTCTACCTGGGGGGCGGCGACGAGCAGTACTTC. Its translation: CSVLYLGGGDEQYF.

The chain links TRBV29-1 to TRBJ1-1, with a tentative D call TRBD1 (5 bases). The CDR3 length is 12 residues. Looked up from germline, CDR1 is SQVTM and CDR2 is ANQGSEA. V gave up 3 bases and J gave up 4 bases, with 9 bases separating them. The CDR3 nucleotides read TGCAGCGTTGATCCAGGGACCACTGAAGCTTTCTTT. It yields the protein CSVDPGTTEAFF.

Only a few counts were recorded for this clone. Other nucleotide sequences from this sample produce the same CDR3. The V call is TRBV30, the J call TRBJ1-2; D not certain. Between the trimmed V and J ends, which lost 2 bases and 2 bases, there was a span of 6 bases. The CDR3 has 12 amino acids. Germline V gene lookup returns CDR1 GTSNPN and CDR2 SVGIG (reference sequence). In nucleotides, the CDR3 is TGTGCCTGGAGTAGAGCAAACTATGGCTACACCTTC. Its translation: CAWSRANYGYTF.

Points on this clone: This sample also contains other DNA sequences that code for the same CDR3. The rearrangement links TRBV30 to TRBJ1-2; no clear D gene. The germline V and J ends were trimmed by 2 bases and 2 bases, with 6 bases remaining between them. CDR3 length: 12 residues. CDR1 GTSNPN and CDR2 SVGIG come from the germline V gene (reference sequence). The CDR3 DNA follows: TGTGCCTGGAGTCAGGCGAACTATGGCTACACCTTC. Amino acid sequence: CAWSQANYGYTF. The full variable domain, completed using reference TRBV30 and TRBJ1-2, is SQTIHQWPATLVQPVGSPLSLECTVEGTSNPNLYWYRQAAGRGLQLLFYSVGIGQISSEVPQNLSASRPQDRQFILSSKKLLLSDSGFYLCAWSQANYGYTFGSGTRLTVV.

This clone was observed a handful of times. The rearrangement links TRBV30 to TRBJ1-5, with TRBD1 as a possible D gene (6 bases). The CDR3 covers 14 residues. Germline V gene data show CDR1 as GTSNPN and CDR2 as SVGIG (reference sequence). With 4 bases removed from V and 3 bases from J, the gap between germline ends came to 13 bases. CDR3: CAWNSGQINQPQHF. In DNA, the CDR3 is TGTGCCTGGAATAGTGGACAGATCAATCAGCCCCAGCATTTT.

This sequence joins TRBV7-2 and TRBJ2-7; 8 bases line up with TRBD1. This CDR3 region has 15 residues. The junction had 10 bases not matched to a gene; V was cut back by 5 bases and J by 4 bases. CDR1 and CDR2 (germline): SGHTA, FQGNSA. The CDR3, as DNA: TGTGCCAGCAGCAACCGCGGACAGGGCCCTTACGAGCAGTACTTC. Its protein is CASSNRGQGPYEQYF. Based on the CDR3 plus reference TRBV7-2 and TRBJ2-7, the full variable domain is GAGVSQSPSNKVTEKGKDVELRCDPISGHTALYWYRQSLGQGLEFLIYFQGNSAPDKSGLPSDRFSAERTGGSVSTLTIQRTQQEDSAVYLCASSNRGQGPYEQYFGPGTRLTVT.

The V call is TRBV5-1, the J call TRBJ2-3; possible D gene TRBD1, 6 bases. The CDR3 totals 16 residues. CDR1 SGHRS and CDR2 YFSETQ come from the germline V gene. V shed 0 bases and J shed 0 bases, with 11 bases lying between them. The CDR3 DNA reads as TGCGCCAGCAGCTTGGCCCGGACAGTTAGCACAGATACGCAGTATTTT. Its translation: CASSLARTVSTDTQYF.

CDR3 sequence: CASTGGGGLGYTF. CDR3 DNA: TGTGCCAGCACCGGAGGGGGAGGGTTAGGCTACACCTTC. The chain carries TRBV25-1 and TRBJ1-2; D perhaps matches TRBD1 (6 bases). CDR3 length equals 13 residues. CDR1 and CDR2 from the germline V gene are MGHDK and SYGVNS. V was shortened by 7 bases and J by 8 bases, with 17 bases between the two germline ends.

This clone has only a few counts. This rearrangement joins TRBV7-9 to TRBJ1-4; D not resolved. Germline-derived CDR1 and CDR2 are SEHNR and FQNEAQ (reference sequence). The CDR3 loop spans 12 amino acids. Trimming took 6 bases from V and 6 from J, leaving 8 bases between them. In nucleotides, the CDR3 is TGTGCCAGCAGGCAAGAGGATGAAAAACTGTTTTTT. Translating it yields CASRQEDEKLFF.

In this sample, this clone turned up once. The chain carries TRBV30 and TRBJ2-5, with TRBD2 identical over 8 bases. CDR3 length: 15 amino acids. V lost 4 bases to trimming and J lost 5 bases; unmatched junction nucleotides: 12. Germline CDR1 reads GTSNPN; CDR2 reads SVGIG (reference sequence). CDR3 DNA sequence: TGTGCCTGGACTGGTTCGGGGGGGTCGAGGGAGACCCAGTACTTC. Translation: CAWTGSGGSRETQYF.